These T cell receptor beta chains were read from a single sample in a study of immune evolution from preneoplasia to lung adenocarcinoma. Libraries were prepared by immunoSEQ multiplex PCR; TCRdb keeps only in-frame clonotypes and omits some of them. Of 6,000 to 9,000 clones in the sample, about 85% were seen once. The sample comprised FFPE minimally invasive lung adenocarcinoma tissue. These TCRs come from a person aged 80 or over with lung adenocarcinoma. The CDR3 runs from the conserved cysteine through the conserved F or W. A D gene is named only where the DNA matches it firmly. Clone size, where shown, is once, few, many, or a class for clones that have expanded.

abundance: NA; d_gene: TRBD1; j_gene: TRBJ2-7; v_gene: TRBV18; CDR3aa: CASSPQGASYEQYF; CDR3nt: TGTGCCAGCTCACCACAGGGGGCGAGTTACGAGCAGTACTTC
abundance: NA; d_gene: NA; j_gene: TRBJ1-2; v_gene: TRBV27; CDR3aa: CASSLSAGVFGGYTF; CDR3nt: TGTGCCAGCAGTTTATCGGCAGGGGTCTTTGGTGGCTACACCTTC
abundance: NA; d_gene: NA; j_gene: TRBJ2-1; v_gene: TRBV7-3; CDR3aa: CASSFLRASEQFF; CDR3nt: TGTGCCAGCAGCTTTCTAAGGGCCTCCGAGCAGTTCTTC
abundance: once; d_gene: TRBD1; j_gene: TRBJ2-5; v_gene: TRBV9; CDR3aa: CASSGAATGWETQYF; CDR3nt: TGTGCCAGCAGCGGAGCAGCGACAGGGTGGGAGACCCAGTACTTC
abundance: NA; d_gene: NA; j_gene: TRBJ2-1; v_gene: TRBV7-3; CDR3aa: CASSLPGAGFPFF; CDR3nt: TGTGCCAGCAGCCTACCCGGGGCGGGTTTTCCATTCTTC
abundance: NA; d_gene: TRBD1; j_gene: TRBJ2-2; v_gene: TRBV6-4; CDR3aa: CASSDPGQGPGELFF; CDR3nt: TGTGCCAGCAGTGACCCGGGACAGGGTCCCGGGGAGCTGTTTTTT
abundance: once; d_gene: NA; j_gene: TRBJ2-1; v_gene: TRBV28; CDR3aa: CASRSTGGHRSYNEQFF; CDR3nt: TGTGCCAGCAGATCGACCGGGGGACACCGATCCTACAATGAGCAGTTCTTC
abundance: NA; d_gene: NA; j_gene: TRBJ2-7; v_gene: TRBV5-6; CDR3aa: CASSSVSYEQYF; CDR3nt: TGTGCCAGCAGCTCCGTATCCTACGAGCAGTACTTC
abundance: NA; d_gene: NA; j_gene: TRBJ2-4; v_gene: TRBV28; CDR3aa: CASSFPADIQYF; CDR3nt: TGTGCCAGCAGTTTCCCGGCGGACATTCAGTACTTC
abundance: NA; d_gene: NA; j_gene: TRBJ2-2; v_gene: TRBV7-9; CDR3aa: CASSLVAGTGELFF; CDR3nt: TGTGCCAGCAGCTTGGTGGCGGGGACCGGGGAGCTGTTTTTT
abundance: NA; d_gene: NA; j_gene: TRBJ1-4; v_gene: TRBV7-6; CDR3aa: CASSLGAHDIHEKLFF; CDR3nt: TGTGCCAGCAGCTTGGGGGCCCATGACATACATGAAAAACTGTTTTTT
abundance: once; d_gene: NA; j_gene: TRBJ2-2; v_gene: TRBV7-3; CDR3aa: CASSLQLTGELFF; CDR3nt: TGTGCCAGCAGCTTACAGTTGACCGGGGAGCTGTTTTTT
abundance: NA; d_gene: TRBD2; j_gene: TRBJ2-7; v_gene: TRBV11-2; CDR3aa: CASSSEGRGSWNEQYF; CDR3nt: TGTGCCAGCAGCTCCGAGGGGCGCGGGAGTTGGAACGAGCAGTACTTC
abundance: NA; d_gene: NA; j_gene: TRBJ2-7; v_gene: TRBV19; CDR3aa: CASSIENEQYF; CDR3nt: TGTGCCAGTAGTATAGAAAACGAGCAGTACTTC
abundance: NA; d_gene: NA; j_gene: TRBJ2-5; v_gene: TRBV18; CDR3aa: CASSPLMGRGQETQYF; CDR3nt: TGTGCCAGCTCACCGCTAATGGGGAGAGGGCAAGAGACCCAGTACTTC
abundance: NA; d_gene: NA; j_gene: TRBJ1-1; v_gene: TRBV19; CDR3aa: CASSIRQGSEAFF; CDR3nt: TGTGCCAGTAGTATAAGGCAAGGGTCTGAAGCTTTCTTT
abundance: NA; d_gene: NA; j_gene: TRBJ1-3; v_gene: TRBV11-2; CDR3aa: CASSHRGEAGNTIYF; CDR3nt: TGTGCCAGCAGCCACCGGGGGGAAGCTGGAAACACCATATATTTT
abundance: NA; d_gene: TRBD2; j_gene: TRBJ2-1; v_gene: TRBV7-9; CDR3aa: CASSFGGGLAGSSYNEQFF; CDR3nt: TGTGCCAGCAGCTTCGGGGGGGGACTAGCGGGGAGCTCCTACAATGAGCAGTTCTTC
abundance: NA; d_gene: NA; j_gene: TRBJ2-1; v_gene: TRBV6-6; CDR3aa: CASSSSNEQFF; CDR3nt: TGTGCCAGCAGTTCGAGCAATGAGCAGTTCTTC
abundance: NA; d_gene: NA; j_gene: TRBJ1-2; v_gene: TRBV6-1; CDR3aa: CASRGPSTGGYTF; CDR3nt: TGTGCCAGCAGGGGACCGAGTACTGGCGGCTACACCTTC
abundance: NA; d_gene: TRBD2; j_gene: TRBJ2-2; v_gene: TRBV2; CDR3aa: CASSVSGKNTGELFF; CDR3nt: TGTGCCAGCAGTGTAAGCGGGAAGAACACCGGGGAGCTGTTTTTT
abundance: NA; d_gene: NA; j_gene: TRBJ2-7; v_gene: TRBV5-1; CDR3aa: CASSLEVAAPGEQYF; CDR3nt: TGCGCCAGCAGCTTGGAGGTCGCAGCGCCTGGGGAGCAGTACTTC
abundance: NA; d_gene: NA; j_gene: TRBJ2-7; v_gene: TRBV6-5; CDR3aa: CASSLRGEAFEQYF; CDR3nt: TGTGCCAGCAGCCTACGCGGGGAGGCCTTCGAGCAGTACTTC
abundance: NA; d_gene: NA; j_gene: TRBJ1-3; v_gene: TRBV9; CDR3aa: CASSRTGGGGNTIYF; CDR3nt: TGTGCCAGCAGCAGAACCGGGGGGGGCGGAAACACCATATATTTT
abundance: once; d_gene: TRBD2; j_gene: TRBJ2-1; v_gene: TRBV19; CDR3aa: CASSKGGTSGSPTYNEQFF; CDR3nt: TGTGCCAGTAGTAAGGGTGGAACTAGCGGGAGCCCCACGTACAATGAGCAGTTCTTC
abundance: NA; d_gene: TRBD1; j_gene: TRBJ1-1; v_gene: TRBV9; CDR3aa: CASSVDRDTEAFF; CDR3nt: TGTGCCAGCAGCGTGGACAGGGACACTGAAGCTTTCTTT
abundance: NA; d_gene: NA; j_gene: TRBJ2-7; v_gene: TRBV7-9; CDR3aa: CASSLVGPGEQYF; CDR3nt: TGTGCCAGCAGCTTAGTAGGGCCCGGGGAGCAGTACTTC